Each of the 17 T cell receptor beta chains below was sequenced from the same sample in a study of cytomegalovirus exposure and HLA in healthy donors (dated by TCRdb to the late 2010s). Library prep was done by the immunoSEQ multiplex PCR assay. For the multiplex PCR, a mixture combining 60 forward primers for TCR Vbeta segments and 13 reverse primers for TCR Jbeta segments was used. Sourced from immuneACCESS, this table was stored by TCRdb with only in-frame sequences that have V and J called. A share of the clones is absent; for the studies checked, an unresolved V gene accounts for under half, and the remainder has no known explanation. The sample table shows over 150,000 clones, and around 82% are seen once. The ten largest clones take up about 0.37% of the sample. The sequencing sample was made of PBMCs. The receptors originated from a boy between 2 and 10 years old in good health and CMV-seronegative.

The chain joins TRBV7-3 to TRBJ2-1; 12 bases line up with TRBD2. The V gene end was trimmed by 3 bases and the J gene end by 7 bases; junction bases not matched to a gene: 4. Germline CDR1 and CDR2: SGHTA and FQGTGA. This CDR3 is 15 amino acids long. The CDR3 DNA sequence: TGTGCCAGCAGCTTTACTAGCGGGAGGAGGAATGAGCAGTTCTTC. It specifies CASSFTSGRRNEQFF.

This sequence joins TRBV2 and TRBJ2-5, with D perhaps matching TRBD2 (6 bases). Deletions cut 2 bases from V and 5 bases from J, with 18 bases between. This CDR3 is built from 16 residues. CDR1 is SNHLY, CDR2 FYNNEI, per germline. The CDR3 sequence: CASSERGLPLVETQYF. In DNA, the CDR3 is TGTGCCAGCAGTGAACGGGGACTCCCTTTAGTGGAGACCCAGTACTTC. Full variable domain (outside the CDR3, taken from reference TRBV2 and TRBJ2-5): EPEVTQTPSHQVTQMGQEVILRCVPISNHLYFYWYRQILGQKVEFLVSFYNNEISEKSEIFDDQFSVERPDGSNFTLKIRSTKLEDSAMYFCASSERGLPLVETQYFGPGTRLLVL.

The rearrangement uses TRBV9 and TRBJ1-4; the match to TRBD1 covers 8 bases. The V gene's germline CDR1 is SGDLS and CDR2 YYNGEE. Trimming cost V 0 bases and J 8 bases; bases outside gene matches: 6. This CDR3 is built from 15 residues. CDR3 sequence: CASSVGETGEEKLFF. The CDR3 nucleotides are TGTGCCAGCAGCGTAGGCGAGACAGGGGAAGAAAAACTGTTTTTT.

This chain links TRBV9 with TRBJ1-5, with unresolved D. Germline-derived CDR1 and CDR2 are SGDLS and YYNGEE. V gave up 0 bases and J gave up 5 bases, with 12 bases separating them. The CDR3 sequence is 15 residues long. The CDR3 here is CASSVGTRADQPQHF. The CDR3 bases are TGTGCCAGCAGCGTAGGAACTAGGGCCGATCAGCCCCAGCATTTT.

The chain joins TRBV18 to TRBJ1-2, with 8 bases aligning to TRBD1. The trim removed 2 bases at V and 4 bases at J, leaving 6 bases unmatched. The germline V gene encodes CDR1 KGHSH and CDR2 LQKENI. The CDR3 has 15 amino acids. In DNA form, the CDR3 reads TGTGCCAGCTCACCAGCAGACAGGGGCCCCTATGGCTACACCTTC. This translates into CASSPADRGPYGYTF.

The chain carries TRBV18 and TRBJ2-7; tentative D call: TRBD2 (6 bases). CDR3 length: 15 residues. From germline, CDR1 is KGHSH and CDR2 LQKENI. V lost 2 bases and J lost 2, with 13 bases in between. The CDR3 region has the DNA TGTGCCAGCTCACCAATCGCGGGGATTCCCTACGAGCAGTACTTC. It is translated as CASSPIAGIPYEQYF.

The chain carries TRBV11-2 and TRBJ2-7, with D possibly TRBD2 on 6 matching bases. Germline CDR1 SGHAT, CDR2 FQNNGV. V gave up 5 bases and J gave up 4 bases, with 21 bases separating them. The CDR3 spans 16 residues. The CDR3 here is CASSPYGGRGVYEQYF. Written as DNA, the CDR3 is TGTGCCAGCAGCCCGTACGGGGGACGGGGAGTTTACGAGCAGTACTTC.

The J gene is TRBJ2-2, the V gene TRBV19; 8 bases fit TRBD2. The CDR3 has 15 residues. Germline-derived CDR1 and CDR2 are LNHDA and SQIVND (reference sequence). Trimming at V came to 5 bases and at J to 8 bases, leaving 10 bases not matched to a gene. This CDR3 is CASSAPLAGRGELFF. DNA for the CDR3: TGTGCCAGTAGTGCCCCATTAGCGGGAAGGGGGGAGCTGTTTTTT.

The chain is built from TRBV9 and TRBJ2-2; TRBD1 agrees at 8 bases. V lost 1 base and J lost 4; bases outside the gene matches: 6. Per the germline V gene, CDR1 is SGDLS and CDR2 is YYNGEE. This CDR3 is built from 16 residues. CDR3 in amino acids: CASSVSQGAGTGELFF. For the CDR3, the DNA is TGTGCCAGCAGCGTATCCCAGGGGGCAGGCACCGGGGAGCTGTTTTTT.

The genes are TRBV5-1 and TRBJ2-7; 11 bases are shared with TRBD2. The CDR3 sequence is 18 residues long. The V segment lost 1 base and the J segment 7 bases; nucleotides outside the gene matches: 16. Germline values: CDR1 SGHRS, CDR2 YFSETQ. The CDR3 DNA follows: TGCGCCAGCAGCTTGACTTTAGCGGGAGGGACTCTCGAACGGGAGCAGTACTTC. This codes for CASSLTLAGGTLEREQYF. The entire variable domain, with the rest obtained from reference TRBV5-1 and TRBJ2-7, is as follows: KAGVTQTPRYLIKTRGQQVTLSCSPISGHRSVSWYQQTPGQGLQFLFEYFSETQRNKGNFPGRFSGRQFSNSRSEMNVSTLELGDSALYLCASSLTLAGGTLEREQYFGPGTRLTVT.

This chain uses TRBV5-4 with TRBJ1-6, with 8 bases that match TRBD1. After removal of 4 bases from V and 2 bases from J, the junction contained 5 bases not matched to a gene. This CDR3 spans 16 amino acids. CDR1 is SGHNT, CDR2 YYREEE, per germline (reference sequence). The CDR3 protein is CASSPDRATYNSPLHF. As DNA, the CDR3 is TGTGCCAGCAGCCCGGACAGGGCGACCTATAATTCACCCCTCCACTTT.

V is TRBV27 and J is TRBJ1-5, with D possibly matching TRBD1 (5 bases). Germline loops: CDR1 MNHEY, CDR2 SMNVEV (reference sequence). With 2 bases removed from V and 2 bases from J, the gap between germline ends came to 13 bases. The CDR3 has 16 amino acids. The CDR3 here is CASSLVLGGGNQPQHF. Here the CDR3 DNA reads TGTGCCAGCAGTTTAGTCTTGGGGGGAGGCAATCAGCCCCAGCATTTT.

This clone was observed once. The V gene is TRBV28, the J gene TRBJ2-7; TRBD2 matches at 7 bases. This CDR3 is built from 12 residues. Per the germline V gene, CDR1 is MDHEN and CDR2 is SYDVKM. The CDR3, as DNA: TGTGCTTGTTCGGGGGGTGGGTACGAGCAGTACTTC. Translation: CACSGGGYEQYF.

The rearrangement links TRBV5-4 to TRBJ1-1, with 9 bases identical to TRBD1. Germline V lookup: CDR1 SGHNT, CDR2 YYREEE (reference sequence). J lost 6 bases, V lost 3 bases, and 6 bases had no gene match. This CDR3 has 14 residues. In nucleotides, the CDR3 is TGTGCCAGCAGCTCGACAGGGGGGTATTCTGAAGCTTTCTTT. Its translation: CASSSTGGYSEAFF.

The J gene is TRBJ2-1, the V gene TRBV11-3; weak D call: TRBD2 (6 bases). Per the germline V gene, CDR1 is SGHNT and CDR2 is YENEEA. The CDR3 is made up of 15 amino acids. V was clipped by 5 bases and J by 0 bases, with 11 bases between them. CDR3 bases: TGTGCCAGCAGCCCGGGGGTTAGCTCCTACAATGAGCAGTTCTTC. Protein sequence: CASSPGVSSYNEQFF.

The chain links TRBV19 to TRBJ1-4; D remains ambiguous. The CDR3 is made up of 13 amino acids. Germline loops: CDR1 LNHDA, CDR2 SQIVND (reference sequence). V lost 11 bases and J lost 4, with 14 bases in between. The chain's CDR3 is CAVARGNNEKLFF. Written as DNA, the CDR3 is TGTGCCGTTGCCCGGGGAAATAATGAAAAACTGTTTTTT.

J is TRBJ2-3 and V is TRBV6-5; 9 nucleotides align to TRBD2. This CDR3 has 15 residues. Looked up from germline, CDR1 is MNHEY and CDR2 is SVGAGI. With V trimmed by 6 bases and J by 1 base, 5 bases remained unmatched. Here the CDR3 DNA reads TGTGCCAGCAGCCCTATAGCGGGAGGCACAGATACGCAGTATTTT. Translated, it gives CASSPIAGGTDTQYF.